This T cell receptor beta chain originates from a study of early T cells in non-severe SARS-CoV-2 infection. Molecules of cDNA were individually given unique molecular identifiers that were attached to them. TCRdb re-called the 5' RACE reads through MiXCR, storing one row per CDR3 protein. Of some 29,000 distinct CDR3 sequences in the sample, around 5% are singletons; the top ten hold around 4.5%. The CDR3 sequence is 17 residues long. The V segment lost 2 bases and the J segment 5 bases; nucleotides outside the gene matches: 8. Germline CDR1 is SGHRS and CDR2 is YFSETQ. In its sample, this clonotype was seen a few times.

J is TRBJ1-5 and V is TRBV5-1; 12 bases fit TRBD1. This TCR derives from an adult who was a healthcare worker with PCR-confirmed SARS-CoV-2 infection or an uninfected control (not recorded which). Material: whole blood. The CDR3 protein is CASSLTPGQGADQPQHF. CDR3 sequence (DNA): TGCGCCAGCAGCTTAACTCCGGGACAGGGGGCGGATCAGCCCCAGCATTTT. The full variable domain, in which reference TRBV5-1 and TRBJ1-5 provide the parts outside the CDR3, is KAGVTQTPRYLIKTRGQQVTLSCSPISGHRSVSWYQQTPGQGLQFLFEYFSETQRNKGNFPGRFSGRQFSNSRSEMNVSTLELGDSALYLCASSLTPGQGADQPQHFGDGTRLSIL.